A selection of T cell receptor beta chains follows, all from one sample in a study of blood T cell repertoires in COVID-19. Data came from immunoSEQ multiplex PCR; TCRdb stores just in-frame clones and leaves some out. Of some 290,000 clones in the sample, 87% were seen once. Material for sequencing was peripheral blood. The receptors here all came from a woman aged 45 to 65 who had recovered from COVID-19. CDR3s include the opening cysteine and the closing phenylalanine or tryptophan. A D gene is named only where the DNA matches it firmly. Clone size, where shown, is once, few, many, or a class for clones that have expanded.

.,TRBJ1-2,TRBV27,once,TGTGCCAGCAGACTGAACAGGGCCAACGGCTACACCTTC,CASRLNRANGYTF
TRBD2,TRBJ2-1,TRBV2,.,TGTGCCAGCACTTTGGGACTAGCGGGCAACAATGAGCAGTTCTTC,CASTLGLAGNNEQFF
TRBD2,TRBJ2-7,TRBV4-1,.,TGCGCCAGCCAAATAGCGGGAGGGCCGTACGAGCAGTACTTC,CASQIAGGPYEQYF
.,TRBJ1-1,TRBV30,.,TGTGCCTGGAGTCCACAGATGGGGAACACTGAAGCTTTCTTT,CAWSPQMGNTEAFF
.,TRBJ1-1,TRBV7-9,.,TGTGCCAGCAGCCCAGACAGCATGAACACTGAAGCTTTCTTT,CASSPDSMNTEAFF
.,TRBJ1-2,TRBV7-9,few,TGTGCCAGCAGCCCATTCGACAGGAGCCATGGCTACACCTTC,CASSPFDRSHGYTF
TRBD2,TRBJ2-7,TRBV6-2/TRBV6-3,.,TGTGCCAGCAGTTCTTTTACCCCCACTAGCGGGAGGTCCTACGAGCAGTACTTC,CASSSFTPTSGRSYEQYF
.,TRBJ1-5,TRBV9,.,TGTGCCAGCAGCCCCTCTGGGGGGGGACAAAGGGGCAATCAGCCCCAGCATTTT,CASSPSGGGQRGNQPQHF
TRBD1,TRBJ1-5,TRBV7-2,.,TGTGCCAGCAGCTGGGACAGGGATCAGCCCCAGCATTTT,CASSWDRDQPQHF
.,TRBJ1-4,TRBV5-1,.,TGCGCCAGCCAAGCGGCGGGGGGGAATGAAAAACTGTTTTTT,CASQAAGGNEKLFF
TRBD2,TRBJ2-3,TRBV4-3,.,TGCGCCAGCAGCCAAGATCCGGGGACTAGCGGGGGGGCGGCAGATACGCAGTATTTT,CASSQDPGTSGGAADTQYF
TRBD2,TRBJ2-1,TRBV6-5,once,TGTGCCAGCAGGGGACCGGGACTACCCAATGAGCAGTTCTTC,CASRGPGLPNEQFF
TRBD1,TRBJ2-5,TRBV10-1,once,TGCGCCAGCAGTGAGTCGACAGGGGGTAGCGAGACCCAGTACTTC,CASSESTGGSETQYF
.,TRBJ2-7,TRBV19,.,TGTGCCAGTAGTAACCTTCGGGACGAGCAGTACTTC,CASSNLRDEQYF
.,TRBJ2-5,TRBV5-6,.,TGTGCCAGCAGCTTGCTAGCAGGAGAGACCCAGTACTTC,CASSLLAGETQYF
TRBD1,TRBJ2-7,TRBV5-1,.,TGCGCCAGCAAGGGACAGGGTGCCTCCTACGAGCAGTACTTC,CASKGQGASYEQYF
.,TRBJ2-7,TRBV24-1,once,TGTGCCACCAGTGATACACTGGGCAGGCAGTACTTC,CATSDTLGRQYF
.,TRBJ1-2,TRBV11-2,.,TGTGCCAGCAGCCCCGCGGGGGGTCTTTTTGGCTACACCTTC,CASSPAGGLFGYTF
.,TRBJ1-1,TRBV21-1,once,TGTGCCAGCAGCAAAGTAAAGGGGACCCCACAGGGACCCGGATGGAACACTGAAGCTTTCTTT,CASSKVKGTPQGPGWNTEAFF
.,TRBJ2-1,TRBV30,.,TGTGCCTGGAAAAGACAGCACAATGAGCAGTTCTTC,CAWKRQHNEQFF
.,TRBJ2-7,TRBV13,.,TGTGCCAGCAGCTTAGAACAGGGCTTCGACGAGCAGTACTTC,CASSLEQGFDEQYF
.,TRBJ2-7,TRBV11-2,.,TGTGCCAGCAGCTCCACGCGGACACACTCCTACGAGCAGTACTTC,CASSSTRTHSYEQYF
.,TRBJ1-1,TRBV30,.,TGTGCCTGGAGTGTCCTTCAGGGCAATGAAGCTTTCTTT,CAWSVLQGNEAFF
.,TRBJ1-1,TRBV4-2,.,TGTGCCAGCAGCCAAGGGCCTGAAGCTTTCTTT,CASSQGPEAFF
TRBD1,TRBJ2-7,TRBV7-9,.,TGTGCCAGCAGCTGGGGACAGGGCTACGAGCAGTACTTC,CASSWGQGYEQYF
.,TRBJ1-2,TRBV5-1,.,TGCGCCAGCAGCTTGGATACAGGGTCAACAGGTGGCTACACCTTC,CASSLDTGSTGGYTF
.,TRBJ1-2,TRBV5-4,.,TGTGCCAGCAGCTTTGACAGAGCTAACTATGGCTACACCTTC,CASSFDRANYGYTF
.,TRBJ2-5,TRBV11-1,.,TGTGCCAGCAGCTTCTCTCGCGCGGAGACCCAGTACTTC,CASSFSRAETQYF
.,TRBJ1-2,TRBV5-1,.,TGCGCCAGCAGCTGGGGTGCAGGGAAGGAGATAGATGGCTACACCTTC,CASSWGAGKEIDGYTF
.,TRBJ2-3,TRBV7-8,few,TGTGCCAGCAGCCAGCGGCCGGGCACAGATACGCAGTATTTT,CASSQRPGTDTQYF
.,TRBJ1-4,TRBV18,once,TGTGCCAGCTCACCGACAGCTAAAAATGAAAAACTGTTTTTT,CASSPTAKNEKLFF
TRBD2,TRBJ2-3,TRBV6-5,.,TGTGCCAGCAGTTACTCTACTAGCGGGGGAGGAGATACGCAGTATTTT,CASSYSTSGGGDTQYF
.,TRBJ2-1,TRBV25-1,few,TGTGCCAGCAGTGAATTTGGAGGGTATTACAATGAGCAGTTCTTC,CASSEFGGYYNEQFF
.,TRBJ1-1,TRBV5-4,.,TGTGCCAGCAGCTACCTACAGTTGACGGACACTGAAGCTTTCTTT,CASSYLQLTDTEAFF
TRBD1,TRBJ2-7,TRBV11-2,.,TGTGCCAGCAGCTACTCCCCGGGACAGAGGGGAGCCTACGAGCAGTACTTC,CASSYSPGQRGAYEQYF
TRBD1,TRBJ1-2,TRBV30,.,TGTGCCTGGAGTCCAATGACAGGGGGAGACTATGGCTACACCTTC,CAWSPMTGGDYGYTF
.,TRBJ2-1,TRBV7-2,.,TGTGCCAGCACCTTTCAGGGATACAATGAGCAGTTCTTC,CASTFQGYNEQFF
.,TRBJ1-1,TRBV19,.,TGTGCCAGTAGCACGTTAACAGGGAATCCTGAAGCTTTCTTT,CASSTLTGNPEAFF
.,TRBJ1-1,TRBV6-1,.,TGTGCCAGCAGTGAGCACGGGGGAACTGAAGCTTTCTTT,CASSEHGGTEAFF
.,TRBJ1-4,TRBV28,.,TGTGCCACCTGGGGGCAGGGCAGAACTAATGAAAAACTGTTTTTT,CATWGQGRTNEKLFF
.,TRBJ1-2,TRBV28,.,TGTGCCAGCAGTCTTCCAGGGCCCCGGGGCTACACCTTC,CASSLPGPRGYTF
TRBD1,TRBJ1-1,TRBV6-5,.,TGTGCCAGCAGTTACCCTTCCGGACAGGGGAATACTGAAGCTTTCTTT,CASSYPSGQGNTEAFF
.,TRBJ1-1,TRBV9,once,TGTGCCAGCAGCCCCAACAGTCGTGGGCTATTTGAAGCTTTCTTT,CASSPNSRGLFEAFF
TRBD1,TRBJ1-2,TRBV5-1,.,TGCGCCAGCAGCATGGGACAGCCCGGGACTTATAACTATGGCTACACCTTC,CASSMGQPGTYNYGYTF
TRBD1,TRBJ1-3,TRBV7-6,once,TGTGCCAGCAGCCGACAGGGCGCCCAGAGCTCTGGAAACACCATATATTTT,CASSRQGAQSSGNTIYF
TRBD1,TRBJ1-3,TRBV18,.,TGTGCCAGCTCACCCACCGGGACAGGCGTCCGCTCTGGAAACACCATATATTTT,CASSPTGTGVRSGNTIYF
TRBD2,TRBJ2-7,TRBV9,.,TGTGCCAGCAGCGCCTCCGGGACTAGCGGGAGATACGAGCAGTACTTC,CASSASGTSGRYEQYF
TRBD2,TRBJ2-2,TRBV7-3,.,TGTGCCAGCAGCTTACTATCTAGCGGGAGGTCCGCGAACACCGGGGAGCTGTTTTTT,CASSLLSSGRSANTGELFF
.,TRBJ2-2,TRBV9,.,TGTGCCAGCAGCGTAGAAGGGAGGATCGCCGGGGAGCTGTTTTTT,CASSVEGRIAGELFF
.,TRBJ1-4,TRBV18,few,TGTGCCAGCTCCCCAACGTGGGGGCGTGAGGAAAAACTGTTTTTT,CASSPTWGREEKLFF
TRBD1,TRBJ1-6,TRBV5-1,.,TGCGCCAGCAGCTTGACAGAGGGGGCCCGGGTCAATTCACCCCTCCACTTT,CASSLTEGARVNSPLHF
.,TRBJ2-7,TRBV6-2/TRBV6-3,.,TGTGCCAGCAGTCAAGACGGTTGGACAGCCCACGAGCAGTACTTC,CASSQDGWTAHEQYF
TRBD2,TRBJ2-5,TRBV15,.,TGTGCCACCAGCAGAGATCGGGGGGGGTTACAAGAGACCCAGTACTTC,CATSRDRGGLQETQYF
.,TRBJ2-3,TRBV18,.,TGTGCCAGCGAGGGGGTAGATACGCAGTATTTT,CASEGVDTQYF
.,TRBJ1-1,TRBV14,.,TGTGCCAGCAGCCCACCTGGGCTACCTGAAGCTTTCTTT,CASSPPGLPEAFF
TRBD1,TRBJ1-2,TRBV19,.,TGTGCCAGTAGGTACAGGGGAGACTATGGCTACACCTTC,CASRYRGDYGYTF